This TCR beta chain appears in the sequencing data of a study of post-analysis software for immune sequencing data. As for the study in general: Courses of disease covered relapsing-remitting, secondary progressive and progressive-relapsing multiple sclerosis.

The sample holds a few counts of this clonotype. Its antigen is as yet unknown. Unique molecular identifiers tagged the TCR beta cDNA libraries. The yield from approximately 1 to 10 million T cells was around 500,000 cDNA molecules in total. TCRdb reanalysed the PCR reads using MiXCR and keeps one entry per CDR3 protein. The sample has under 900,000 distinct CDR3 sequences, roughly 58% seen once. Study outcomes and limitations: Controls' normalized Chao1 diversity significantly exceeded that of multiple sclerosis patients. Strong same-batch co-clustering of samples appeared with F measure clustering. Five TRBV segments, including TRBV5-6, TRBV5-1 and TRBV20-1, were more frequent in patients than controls.

Looked up from germline, CDR1 is MNHEY and CDR2 is SVGEGT. This CDR3 region has 15 residues. V lost 4 bases and J lost 9; bases outside the gene matches: 6. What was sequenced was blood. The chain recombines TRBV6-2 or TRBV6-3 with TRBJ2-1, with 13 bases identical to TRBD2. This sequence was found in a girl aged 5-17 years with multiple sclerosis. CDR3 in amino acids: CASSSGLAGVSEQFF. For the CDR3, the DNA is TGTGCCAGCAGTTCAGGACTAGCGGGAGTGTCTGAGCAGTTCTTC.